What follows are 27 T cell receptor beta chains derived from one specimen sequenced in a study of T-cell memory formation after mild COVID-19. TCRdb reprocessed the 5' RACE reads via MiXCR and lists one record per CDR3 protein. The sample shows 430,000 or so distinct CDR3 sequences, around a quarter of them seen only once. The material sequenced was PBMCs or a T cell subset sorted from them (not recorded which). These receptor sequences come from an adult woman who had mild COVID-19 (a few samples of this study predate the infection). Cell type and time point are not known.

The sample holds a few counts of this clonotype. The V call is TRBV4-1, the J call TRBJ2-5; the D is unclear. The CDR3 totals 13 residues. The V end lost 0 bases, the J end lost 9 bases, and 11 bases lay between the germline ends. Germline values: CDR1 MGHRA, CDR2 YSYEKL. The DNA for the CDR3 is TGCGCCAGCAGCCAAGATGGCCCCCGGGCCCAGTACTTC. Its translation is CASSQDGPRAQYF.

J is TRBJ1-3 and V is TRBV12-3 or TRBV12-4, with 9 positions matching TRBD1. CDR3 size: 14 residues. J gave up 4 bases and V 5 bases, and 3 bases lay outside the gene matches. The CDR3 bases are TGTGCCAGCAGTCGGGACAGGGCGGGAAACACCATATATTTT. Protein product: CASSRDRAGNTIYF.

Only a few counts were recorded for this clonotype. V usage is TRBV7-2 and J usage is TRBJ2-7, with D perhaps given as TRBD1 or TRBD2 (5 bases each). This CDR3 region has 14 residues. Trimming pared 6 bases from V and 5 bases from J, leaving 17 bases between. From germline, CDR1 is SGHTA and CDR2 FQGNSA. Here the CDR3 DNA reads TGTGCCAGCAGTCGGGACCGGTATCTCAACGAGCAGTACTTC. This sequence encodes CASSRDRYLNEQYF.

This clonotype was seen more than once but under ten times. This sequence joins TRBV7-6 and TRBJ2-1, with 9 bases matching TRBD2. Germline lookup yields CDR1 SGHVS and CDR2 FNYEAQ. Germline trimming cut 3 bases from V and 13 bases from J; bases unmatched to any gene: 10. The CDR3 spans 14 residues. The CDR3 here is CASSFEAGGEPQFF. The CDR3, as DNA: TGTGCCAGCAGCTTTGAAGCGGGAGGAGAACCCCAGTTCTTC.

J is TRBJ2-3 and V is TRBV7-2; D tentatively fits TRBD1 or TRBD2 (5 bases each). This CDR3 region has 14 residues. Deletions cut 10 bases from V and 2 bases from J, with 16 bases between. Germline V gives CDR1 SGHTA, CDR2 FQGNSA. The CDR3 nucleotides read TGTGCCACCTGGGACCCAGGGACCACAGATACGCAGTATTTT. Residues: CATWDPGTTDTQYF.

The rearrangement uses TRBV20-1 and TRBJ2-1; 13 nucleotides match TRBD2. V lost 6 bases, J lost 5 bases, and 4 bases stayed unmatched. From germline, CDR1 is DFQATT and CDR2 SNEGSKA (reference sequence). This CDR3 has 14 residues. The DNA for the CDR3 is TGCAGTGCAAAGGGACTAGCGGGGAACAATGAGCAGTTCTTC. Translation: CSAKGLAGNNEQFF.

This chain uses TRBV9 with TRBJ2-1, with D possibly being TRBD2 (6 bases). Trimming shortened V by 0 bases and J by 9 bases, and 19 bases separated the two germline ends. The CDR3 has 16 amino acids. Germline CDR1 is SGDLS and CDR2 is YYNGEE. CDR3 in amino acids: CASSVGRGGGVLEQFF. The CDR3 bases are TGTGCCAGCAGCGTAGGGCGGGGTGGGGGAGTCCTTGAGCAGTTCTTC.

This chain joins TRBV3-1 and TRBJ2-2; D unclear. Germline V gene lookup returns CDR1 LGHDT and CDR2 YNNKEL (reference sequence). CDR3 size: 12 residues. The germline V and J ends were trimmed by 1 base and 6 bases, with 3 bases remaining between them. The DNA for the CDR3 is TGTGCCAGCAGCCAAGGATCCGGGGAGCTGTTTTTT. Residues: CASSQGSGELFF.

This clonotype occurred a few times. This sequence joins TRBV29-1 and TRBJ2-3, with TRBD2 matching 8 bases. V was pared by 3 bases and J by 3 bases, with 8 bases of the junction left unmatched. CDR3 size: 15 residues. Germline CDR1 reads SQVTM; CDR2 reads ANQGSEA. In DNA, the CDR3 is TGCAGCGTTGAGACCGGGACTAGGCCTACAGATACGCAGTATTTT. This gives the protein CSVETGTRPTDTQYF.

The table lists this clonotype with a few counts. The CDR3 loop is CASRDATGRRTGELFF. In DNA, the CDR3 is TGTGCCAGCAGAGACGCCACAGGGAGAAGGACCGGGGAGCTGTTTTTT. The genes are TRBV28 and TRBJ2-2, with D possibly matching TRBD1 (6 bases). Germline loops: CDR1 MDHEN, CDR2 SYDVKM. V lost 6 bases to trimming and J lost 5 bases, with 19 bases between them. The CDR3 covers 16 residues. The full variable domain, with the rest looked up from reference TRBV28 and TRBJ2-2, is DVKVTQSSRYLVKRTGEKVFLECVQDMDHENMFWYRQDPGLGLRLIYFSYDVKMKEKGDIPEGYSVSREKKERFSLILESASTNQTSMYLCASRDATGRRTGELFFGEGSRLTVL.

This clonotype showed up just a few times. The chain couples TRBV29-1 to TRBJ1-1; D is undetermined. V was clipped by 5 bases and J by 5 bases, with 9 bases between them. Germline loops: CDR1 SQVTM, CDR2 ANQGSEA. CDR3 length: 11 amino acids. DNA of the CDR3: TGCAGCGTTACTCGGGCTACTGAAGCTTTCTTT. Translated, it gives CSVTRATEAFF.

This clonotype was seen a few times. The V call is TRBV10-3, the J call TRBJ1-5; D not certain. The CDR3 length is 16 residues. The germline CDR1 and CDR2 sequences are ENHRY and SYGVKD. V dropped 2 bases and J dropped 0 bases, with 11 bases sitting between them. DNA of the CDR3: TGTGCCATCAGTGAGCCCGAAGGAGTTAGCAATCAGCCCCAGCATTTT. It codes for CAISEPEGVSNQPQHF.

The chain recombines TRBV7-6 with TRBJ2-1; TRBD1 agrees at 9 bases. The CDR3 is 16 residues long. The junction had 5 bases not matched to a gene; V was cut back by 1 base and J by 4 bases. Germline V gives CDR1 SGHVS, CDR2 FNYEAQ. The CDR3: CASSLGTGATYNEQFF. As DNA, the CDR3 is TGTGCCAGCAGCTTAGGGACAGGGGCGACATACAATGAGCAGTTCTTC.

Only a few counts were recorded for this clonotype. The rearrangement joins TRBV24-1 to TRBJ2-5; maybe TRBD1 (6 bases). The CDR3 loop spans 14 amino acids. Germline-derived CDR1 and CDR2 are KGHDR and SFDVKD. The V end lost 1 base, the J end lost 4 bases, and 9 bases lay between the germline ends. CDR3 protein: CATSDFSRGETQYF. CDR3 sequence (DNA): TGTGCCACCAGTGATTTCTCCAGGGGAGAGACCCAGTACTTC.

This clonotype occurred once. The chain is built from TRBV6-5 and TRBJ1-1; D perhaps matches TRBD1 (6 bases). Trimming removed 2 bases from V and 0 bases from J, with 10 bases in between. The CDR3 sequence is 15 residues long. The germline gives CDR1 MNHEY, CDR2 SVGAGI. The CDR3 here is CASSYAAGVNTEAFF. The CDR3 DNA is TGTGCCAGCAGTTACGCGGCAGGGGTGAACACTGAAGCTTTCTTT.

The V and J genes are TRBV5-1 and TRBJ1-1; no reliable D call. Trimming removed 7 bases from V and 4 bases from J, with 11 bases in between. CDR1 SGHRS and CDR2 YFSETQ come from the germline V gene. There are 12 residues in the CDR3. The CDR3 DNA sequence: TGCGCCAGCGGCATTGGTGGCACTGAAGCTTTCTTT. Its translation is CASGIGGTEAFF.

This clonotype occurred a few times. This chain links TRBV12-3 or TRBV12-4 with TRBJ2-7, with TRBD2 identical over 10 bases. V gave up 2 bases and J gave up 2 bases; unmatched junction bases: 9. This CDR3 has 17 amino acids. DNA of the CDR3: TGTGCCAGCAGTTTACGAAGGGGCAGCGGGAGGGCCTACGAGCAGTACTTC. Its translation is CASSLRRGSGRAYEQYF.

There are a few counts of this clonotype. This chain uses TRBV3-1 with TRBJ2-3; the match to TRBD2 covers 8 bases. This CDR3 has 15 residues. The V segment lost 6 bases and the J segment 6 bases; nucleotides outside the gene matches: 11. The V gene's germline CDR1 is LGHDT and CDR2 YNNKEL (reference sequence). The CDR3 protein is CASRPGGSMRDTQYF. The CDR3 DNA is TGTGCCAGCAGACCGGGGGGGTCTATGAGGGATACGCAGTATTTT.

The V gene is TRBV6-6, the J gene TRBJ1-4; D ambiguous. CDR1 is MNHNY and CDR2 is SVGAGI in the germline V gene (reference sequence). V shed 0 bases and J shed 7 bases, with 9 bases lying between them. The length of the CDR3 is 14 residues. The chain's CDR3 is CASSYSREGEKLFF. The CDR3 bases are TGTGCCAGCAGTTACTCCCGGGAGGGTGAAAAACTGTTTTTT.

The CDR3, as DNA: TGTGCCAGCAGCAATACGTGGGTTAGCGGGAGGGTGAATGAGCAGTTCTTC. This gives the protein CASSNTWVSGRVNEQFF. This sequence joins TRBV6-5 and TRBJ2-1, with TRBD2 matching 11 bases. The J segment lost 7 bases and the V segment lost 6 bases, leaving 14 bases of the junction unmatched. The CDR3 contains 17 residues. CDR1 and CDR2 from the germline V gene are MNHEY and SVGAGI.

The chain is built from TRBV4-3 and TRBJ2-3; weak D call: TRBD2 (5 bases). CDR3 length: 15 amino acids. The V gene's germline CDR1 is LGHNA and CDR2 YSLEER. V was cut by 0 bases and J by 6 bases, with 13 bases left in between. Written as DNA, the CDR3 is TGCGCCAGCAGCCAAGATCAAACGGGATCGGATACGCAGTATTTT. It encodes CASSQDQTGSDTQYF.

This chain links TRBV28 with TRBJ2-7, with D possibly TRBD2 on 6 matching bases. The V and J ends lost 4 bases and 6 bases respectively, with 13 bases between them. Germline CDR1 and CDR2: MDHEN and SYDVKM. The length of the CDR3 is 13 residues. The CDR3 loop is CASSYRWEAEQYF. Written as DNA, the CDR3 is TGTGCCAGCAGTTACCGTTGGGAGGCCGAGCAGTACTTC.

This clonotype was picked up a small number of times. The chain recombines TRBV7-2 with TRBJ2-3; no reliable D call. CDR1 is SGHTA, CDR2 FQGNSA, per germline. This CDR3 region has 14 residues. Trimming left V 1 base short and J 12 bases short, with 17 bases between. CDR3 sequence: CASSLEWAPNGQYF. CDR3 DNA: TGTGCCAGCAGCTTAGAGTGGGCTCCGAACGGACAGTATTTT.

This chain links TRBV5-1 with TRBJ2-3; 13 positions match TRBD2. J lost 2 bases, V lost 7 bases, and 25 bases had no gene match. This CDR3 region has 22 residues. CDR1 is SGHRS and CDR2 is YFSETQ in the germline V gene. CDR3: CASRSSTEGLAGLRTSTDTQYF. The CDR3 DNA reads as TGCGCCAGCCGAAGCTCTACGGAGGGACTAGCGGGATTAAGAACTTCCACAGATACGCAGTATTTT.

The chain uses TRBV14 and TRBJ2-2; 7 bases match TRBD1. Germline-derived CDR1 and CDR2 are SGHDN and FVKESK. The junction had 9 bases not matched to a gene; V was cut back by 2 bases and J by 6 bases. The CDR3 is made up of 16 amino acids. The CDR3 region is CASSQSLTGLSGELFF. The CDR3, as DNA: TGTGCCAGCAGCCAAAGTCTGACAGGGTTATCCGGGGAGCTGTTTTTT.

V and J are TRBV12-3 or TRBV12-4 and TRBJ2-1; D unclear. The CDR3 runs 12 residues. Trimming pared 6 bases from V and 6 bases from J, leaving 9 bases between. The CDR3 reads CASSTVANEQFF. Written as DNA, the CDR3 is TGTGCCAGCAGCACCGTAGCCAATGAGCAGTTCTTC.

CDR3 sequence: CASSNPTTTGELFF. The DNA for the CDR3 is TGCGCCAGCAGCAACCCCACGACCACCGGGGAGCTGTTTTTT. The genes are TRBV5-1 and TRBJ2-2; no clear D gene. The CDR3 is made up of 14 amino acids. V was shortened by 4 bases and J by 4 bases, with 11 bases between the two germline ends. In germline, CDR1 is SGHRS, CDR2 YFSETQ.